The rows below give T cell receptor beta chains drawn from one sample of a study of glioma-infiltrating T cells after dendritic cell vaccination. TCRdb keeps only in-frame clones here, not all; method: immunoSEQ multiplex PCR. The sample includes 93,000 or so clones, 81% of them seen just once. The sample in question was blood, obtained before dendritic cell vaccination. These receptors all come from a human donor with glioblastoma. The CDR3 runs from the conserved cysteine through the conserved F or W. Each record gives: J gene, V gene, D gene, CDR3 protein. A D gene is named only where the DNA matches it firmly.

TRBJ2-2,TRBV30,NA,CAWSAGLEGGELFF
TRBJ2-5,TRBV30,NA,CAWSVQGGTETQYF
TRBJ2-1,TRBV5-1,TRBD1,CASSFGQGGYEQFF
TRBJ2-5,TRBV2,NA,CASRSLVAREETQYF
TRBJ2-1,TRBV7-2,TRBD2,CASSLIRRTRKDNEQFF
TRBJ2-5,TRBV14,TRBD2,CASSQGASGGHQETQYF
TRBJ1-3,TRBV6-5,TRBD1,CASSYSTIQGYHTIYF
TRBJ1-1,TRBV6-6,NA,CASSYRGNTEAFF
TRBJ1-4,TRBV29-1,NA,CSVAGENEKLFF
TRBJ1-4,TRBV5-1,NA,CASSLQGGEKLFF
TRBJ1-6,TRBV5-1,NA,CASSLDPRDSPLHF
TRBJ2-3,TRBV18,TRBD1,CASSPTGGSSTDTQYF
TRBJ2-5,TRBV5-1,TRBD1,CASSSTGAQGTQYF
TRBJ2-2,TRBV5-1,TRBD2,CASRSGTSGNTGELFF
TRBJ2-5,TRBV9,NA,CASSRGPEKETQYF
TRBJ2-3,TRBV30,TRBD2,CAWRKLAALDDTQYF
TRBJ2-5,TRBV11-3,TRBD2,CASSLFSGTSGGETQYF
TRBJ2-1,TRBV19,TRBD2,CACQVDPSGGAREQFF
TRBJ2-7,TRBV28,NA,CASSLGAGPYEQYF
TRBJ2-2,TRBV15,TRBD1,CATQTRGSQGFERDTGELFF
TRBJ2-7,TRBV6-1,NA,CASSEALQFSYEQYF
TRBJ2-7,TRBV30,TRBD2,CAWSPLREGMYEQYF
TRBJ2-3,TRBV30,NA,CAWSVLGDLANTQYF
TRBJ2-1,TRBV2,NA,CASRRGDYIISYNEQFF
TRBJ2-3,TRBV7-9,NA,CASSREGTDFTDTQYF
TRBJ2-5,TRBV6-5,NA,CASSYSRQGFETQYF
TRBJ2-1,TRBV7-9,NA,CASSSPAGYNEQFF
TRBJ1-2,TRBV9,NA,CASSAVNYGYTF
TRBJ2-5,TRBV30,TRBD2,CAWNGGERGNQETQYF
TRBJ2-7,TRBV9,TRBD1,CASSALGQGVYEQYF
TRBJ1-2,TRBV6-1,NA,CASSEEPSRGYTF
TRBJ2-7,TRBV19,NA,CASSTRSAPGYEQYF
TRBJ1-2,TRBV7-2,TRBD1,CASSSDREPFGGGYTF
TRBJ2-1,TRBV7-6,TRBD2,CASSLEPSGGADEQFF
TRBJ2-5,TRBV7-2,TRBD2,CASSFWVSGGPKETQYF
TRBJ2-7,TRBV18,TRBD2,CASSPLPTSGGTYEQYF
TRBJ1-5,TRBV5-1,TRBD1,CASSLTGGNQPQHF
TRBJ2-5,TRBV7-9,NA,CASSLNSQETQYF
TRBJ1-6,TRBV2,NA,CASSLARVRNSPLHF
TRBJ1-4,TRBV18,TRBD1,CASSRDSITSTNEKLFF
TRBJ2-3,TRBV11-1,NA,CASTPGSGWSTDTQYF
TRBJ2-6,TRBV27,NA,CASSSIARDSGANVLTF